The clone carrying this T cell receptor beta chain has a handful of counts. The data stem from a study of T-cell reconstitution after alpha-beta-depleted transplantation in children. The length of the CDR3 is 15 residues. The germline V gene encodes CDR1 LGHDT and CDR2 YNNKEL (reference sequence). Deletions cut 4 bases from V and 1 base from J, with 13 bases between. Unique molecular identifiers were incorporated when the TCRbeta library was constructed. TCRdb passed the PCR reads through MiXCR, listing each CDR3 protein once. The table shows approximately 350,000 distinct CDR3 sequences, with 10% to 13% occurring only once.

Sample: PBMCs from the stem cell graft donor, taken from the stem cell graft. The chain recombines TRBV3-1 with TRBJ1-1, with D possibly TRBD1 on 5 matching bases. This clonotype was obtained from a human donor who donated a stem cell graft to a child with acute lymphoblastic leukemia. The CDR3: CASSPRWGENTEAFF. Here the CDR3 DNA reads TGTGCCAGCAGCCCTCGGTGGGGGGAGAACACTGAAGCTTTCTTT.